Presented here are 28 T cell receptor beta chains from one specimen sequenced in a study of CD8+ T cells in alopecia areata. Sequencing used cDNA as its template, made by extracting RNA and reverse transcribing it. The method was immunoSEQ multiplex PCR; TCRdb's version includes in-frame clones alone and lacks a portion of them. The repertoire holds around 140,000 clones, with over 45% as singletons. Specimen: CD4+ T cells sorted from blood. All receptors come from a human donor with alopecia areata.

J is TRBJ1-2 and V is TRBV28; no definite D call. Between the trimmed V and J ends, which lost 2 bases and 2 bases, there was a span of 3 bases. The CDR3 length is 12 residues. The germline gives CDR1 MDHEN, CDR2 SYDVKM. The CDR3: CASSLQNYGYTF. CDR3 DNA: TGTGCCAGCAGTTTACAGAACTATGGCTACACCTTC.

This chain links TRBV25-1 with TRBJ1-4; D call uncertain. Trimming left V 9 bases short and J 7 bases short, with 15 bases between. This CDR3 has 13 residues. Germline values: CDR1 MGHDK, CDR2 SYGVNS. The CDR3 DNA follows: TGTGCCAGTACTTGGGGATCGGTTGAAAAACTGTTTTTT. This translates into CASTWGSVEKLFF.

This clone was counted between two and nine times. The V and J genes are TRBV29-1 and TRBJ1-2; possibly TRBD1 for D (6 bases). There are 14 residues in the CDR3. V lost 5 bases, J lost 4 bases, and 17 bases lay in between. Germline lookup yields CDR1 SQVTM and CDR2 ANQGSEA. The chain's CDR3 is CSVRRGIDSYGYTF. The CDR3 DNA follows: TGCAGCGTTCGCAGGGGAATTGATTCCTATGGCTACACCTTC.

V is TRBV18 and J is TRBJ1-1; the D gene is possibly TRBD1 (6 bases). Germline V gives CDR1 KGHSH, CDR2 LQKENI. Trimming took off 2 bases at V and 8 bases at J, with 12 bases between the two ends. The CDR3 loop spans 13 amino acids. CDR3 amino acids: CASSPTDRLEAFF. The CDR3 DNA reads TGTGCCAGCTCACCAACGGACAGACTGGAAGCTTTCTTT. Together with reference TRBV18 and TRBJ1-1, the CDR3 gives the full variable domain: NAGVMQNPRHLVRRRGQEARLRCSPMKGHSHVYWYRQLPEEGLKFMVYLQKENIIDESGMPKERFSAEFPKEGPSILRIQQVVRGDSAAYFCASSPTDRLEAFFGQGTRLTVV.

J is TRBJ2-6 and V is TRBV29-1; D may be TRBD1 or TRBD2 (6 bases each). This CDR3 has 15 residues. Trimming took off 1 base at V and 2 bases at J, with 9 bases between the two ends. From germline, CDR1 is SQVTM and CDR2 ANQGSEA. CDR3 DNA sequence: TGCAGCGTTGAAGGGGGGGCGGCTGGGGCCAACGTCCTGACTTTC. Translation gives CSVEGGAAGANVLTF.

The rearrangement uses TRBV30 and TRBJ2-1, with TRBD1 matching over 7 bases. Germline lookup yields CDR1 GTSNPN and CDR2 SVGIG (reference sequence). The ends lost 5 bases at V and 0 bases at J; junction bases unmatched: 19. CDR3 length: 19 residues. The CDR3 nucleotides are TGTGCCTGGTCTTCGAACCTGATGGACAGGCGCAGCTCCTACAATGAGCAGTTCTTC. This gives the protein CAWSSNLMDRRSSYNEQFF.

This clone turned up a few times. The gene calls are TRBV23-1 and TRBJ2-1; D gene unclear. TRBV23-1 is an open reading frame whose function is uncertain. The length of the CDR3 is 17 residues. V lost 1 base and J 6 bases, leaving 19 bases between the germline ends. The CDR3, as DNA: TGCGCCAGCAGTCAATTTAAGTCCATTACGGGTACCAATGAGCAGTTCTTC. Translating gives CASSQFKSITGTNEQFF.

This clone was detected a few times. This chain joins TRBV5-1 and TRBJ2-1, with 7 bases lining up with TRBD2. Germline V gene sequence: CDR1 SGHRS, CDR2 YFSETQ. Trimming took 0 bases from V and 6 from J; bases not matched to a gene: 9. The CDR3 extends over 16 amino acids. In nucleotides, the CDR3 is TGCGCCAGCAGCTTGGAACCCCGACTAGCAGTCAATGAGCAGTTCTTC. It is translated as CASSLEPRLAVNEQFF.

Only a few counts were recorded for this clone. V gene TRBV19 combines with J gene TRBJ2-3; 8 bases match TRBD2. The CDR3 is 13 residues long. The V segment lost 7 bases and the J segment 3 bases; nucleotides outside the gene matches: 3. CDR1 and CDR2 from the germline V gene are LNHDA and SQIVND (reference sequence). Here the CDR3 DNA reads TGTGCCAGTACGAAGCGGGAGACAGATACGCAGTATTTT. Encoded protein: CASTKRETDTQYF. Full variable domain (rest looked up from reference TRBV19 and TRBJ2-3): DGGITQSPKYLFRKEGQNVTLSCEQNLNHDAMYWYRQDPGQGLRLIYYSQIVNDFQKGDIAEGYSVSREKKESFPLTVTSAQKNPTAFYLCASTKRETDTQYFGPGTRLTVL.

V usage is TRBV27 and J usage is TRBJ2-6; D gene unclear. V was pared by 3 bases and J by 4 bases, with 16 bases between. Germline V gives CDR1 MNHEY, CDR2 SMNVEV (reference sequence). The CDR3 contains 17 residues. CDR3 sequence reads: CASSLSRFQLGANVLTF. The DNA for the CDR3 is TGTGCCAGCAGTTTGAGCAGGTTTCAACTCGGGGCCAACGTCCTGACTTTC.

This clone was seen ten or more times. V is TRBV7-3 and J is TRBJ2-3; a weak D match, TRBD2 (5 bases). Germline values: CDR1 SGHTA, CDR2 FQGTGA. V shed 3 bases and J shed 2 bases, with 12 bases lying between them. This CDR3 spans 15 amino acids. The CDR3 DNA is TGTGCCAGCAGCTTGGGTCGGGGAAACACAGATACGCAGTATTTT. It translates to CASSLGRGNTDTQYF.

The V and J genes are TRBV2 and TRBJ2-4; tentative D call: TRBD1 (5 bases). The V gene lost 7 bases and the J gene lost 11 bases, with 9 bases spanning the gap. Germline V gene data show CDR1 as SNHLY and CDR2 as FYNNEI. The length of the CDR3 is 10 residues. The CDR3 bases are TGTGCCAGCAAGGTGACAGTTCAGTACTTC. As protein: CASKVTVQYF.

As for this clone: Other DNA variants within this sample encode the same CDR3. The V call is TRBV29-1, the J call TRBJ2-5; TRBD1 might be the D (5 bases). The germline CDR1 and CDR2 sequences are SQVTM and ANQGSEA. The CDR3 covers 12 residues. V was cut by 4 bases and J by 1 base, with 7 bases left in between. This chain's CDR3 is CSVARAQETQYF. Here the CDR3 DNA reads TGCAGCGTTGCCAGGGCCCAAGAGACCCAGTACTTC.

V usage is TRBV28 and J usage is TRBJ2-1, with 7 bases identical to TRBD2. The CDR3 has 14 residues. Germline CDR1 MDHEN, CDR2 SYDVKM. The J segment lost 8 bases and the V segment lost 8 bases, leaving 12 bases of the junction unmatched. CDR3 residues: CASATSPRPHEQFF. As DNA, the CDR3 is TGTGCCAGCGCGACTAGCCCAAGGCCCCATGAGCAGTTCTTC.

This clone has only a few counts. The chain combines TRBV7-9 with TRBJ2-3; the match to TRBD2 covers 11 bases. The length of the CDR3 is 16 residues. Looked up from germline, CDR1 is SEHNR and CDR2 is FQNEAQ (reference sequence). V was clipped by 2 bases and J by 2 bases; unmatched bases: 3. The CDR3 sequence is CASSLPSGRLTDTQYF. CDR3 nucleotide sequence: TGTGCCAGCAGCTTACCTAGCGGGAGGCTCACAGATACGCAGTATTTT.

The CDR3 bases are TGTGCCAGCAAGTCCTGGCAGGGGGACTACACCTTC. Translation gives CASKSWQGDYTF. The rearrangement joins TRBV28 to TRBJ1-2, with TRBD1 matching over 7 bases. The CDR3 has 12 amino acids. V shed 7 bases, J shed 10 bases, and the junction held 9 bases outside the gene matches. Looked up from germline, CDR1 is MDHEN and CDR2 is SYDVKM.

The sample holds a few counts of this clone. The CDR3: CSVLPTPSSYEQYF. For the CDR3, the DNA is TGCAGCGTTTTGCCGACACCGAGCTCCTACGAGCAGTACTTC. The chain links TRBV29-1 to TRBJ2-7; D remains unclear. The length of the CDR3 is 14 residues. CDR1 and CDR2 (germline): SQVTM, ANQGSEA. The V end was cut by 5 bases, the J end by 0 bases, with 14 bases between.

V gene TRBV29-1 combines with J gene TRBJ2-5, with D perhaps assigned TRBD1 or TRBD2 (6 bases each). The CDR3 length is 12 residues. The ends were cut back, 4 bases at V and 9 bases at J, with 15 bases in the middle. Germline loops: CDR1 SQVTM, CDR2 ANQGSEA. The CDR3 reads CSVVGGVEAQYF. The CDR3, as DNA: TGCAGCGTTGTGGGGGGCGTGGAGGCCCAGTACTTC.

J is TRBJ2-5 and V is TRBV7-3; unclear D gene. Germline loops: CDR1 SGHTA, CDR2 FQGTGA. With 0 bases removed from V and 3 bases from J, the gap between germline ends came to 14 bases. The CDR3 is 16 amino acids. The CDR3 coding sequence is TGTGCCAGCAGCTTAACGGGCAGCCTCGATGAAGAGACCCAGTACTTC. It encodes CASSLTGSLDEETQYF.

This chain uses TRBV4-2 with TRBJ2-7; 7 bases agree with TRBD2. The CDR3 runs to 13 residues. Germline-derived CDR1 and CDR2 are LGHNA and YNFKEQ. V was pared by 0 bases and J by 6 bases, with 2 bases of the junction left unmatched. CDR3 residues: CASSQDASGEQYF. The CDR3 bases are TGTGCCAGCAGCCAAGATGCTAGCGGCGAGCAGTACTTC.

The chain carries TRBV28 and TRBJ2-1; D perhaps matches TRBD1 (6 bases). Trimming left V 6 bases short and J 9 bases short, with 24 bases between. The CDR3 covers 16 residues. Germline values: CDR1 MDHEN, CDR2 SYDVKM. CDR3 bases: TGTGCCAGCAGCCTGCATACAGGGTCCCTAGGGGGTGAGCAGTTCTTC. This sequence encodes CASSLHTGSLGGEQFF.

The chain employs TRBV7-8 and TRBJ2-1; 7 bases are a match to TRBD2. Germline V gives CDR1 SGHVS, CDR2 FQNEAQ. The CDR3 is made up of 18 amino acids. Unmatched junction bases numbered 14, after V lost 5 bases and J lost 1 base. The CDR3 sequence: CASSIRFTSAGSYNEQFF. The CDR3 nucleotides read TGTGCCAGCAGCATCCGCTTCACTAGCGCCGGATCCTACAATGAGCAGTTCTTC. The variable domain in full, completed from reference TRBV7-8 and TRBJ2-1, reads GAGVSQSPRYKVAKRGQDVALRCDPISGHVSLFWYQQALGQGPEFLTYFQNEAQLDKSGLPSDRFFAERPEGSVSTLKIQRTQQEDSAVYLCASSIRFTSAGSYNEQFFGPGTRLTVL.

This clone was counted a single time. The V and J genes are TRBV27 and TRBJ2-2; perhaps TRBD2 as D (6 bases). The germline V and J ends were trimmed by 7 bases and 3 bases, with 15 bases remaining between them. The CDR3 consists of 15 residues. Germline loops: CDR1 MNHEY, CDR2 SMNVEV (reference sequence). CDR3 bases: TGTGCCAGCAACCGAGACCCTAGCGACACCGGGGAGCTGTTTTTT. Translating it yields CASNRDPSDTGELFF.

V usage is TRBV23-1 and J usage is TRBJ2-3, with D perhaps TRBD1 (6 bases). TRBV23-1 is treated as an ORF (open reading frame) with a function not yet certain. This CDR3 comprises 16 residues. V was clipped by 10 bases and J by 4 bases, with 24 bases between them. As DNA, the CDR3 is TGCGCCACGCGTGGGGACAATCCGTCGGATCCAGATACGCAGTATTTT. This codes for CATRGDNPSDPDTQYF.

V is TRBV28 and J is TRBJ2-2, with D hard to call. V shed 6 bases and J shed 3 bases, with 5 bases lying between them. CDR3 length equals 12 residues. CDR1 MDHEN and CDR2 SYDVKM come from the germline V gene. The DNA of the CDR3 is TGTGCCAGCAGCTCTCACACCGGGGAGCTGTTTTTT. Translated: CASSSHTGELFF.

This sequence joins TRBV28 and TRBJ2-7, with a possible D match to TRBD1 (5 bases). Germline CDR1 reads MDHEN; CDR2 reads SYDVKM. CDR3 length: 15 residues. V lost 1 base and J 1 base, leaving 11 bases between the germline ends. The CDR3 DNA is TGTGCCAGCAGTTTATTTCTGGGGCCGTCCTACGAGCAGTACTTC. This encodes CASSLFLGPSYEQYF.

V gene TRBV18 combines with J gene TRBJ2-3, with D possibly TRBD2 on 5 matching bases. CDR1 is KGHSH, CDR2 LQKENI, per germline. This CDR3 spans 15 amino acids. Trimming took 3 bases from V and 2 from J, leaving 12 bases between them. Here the CDR3 DNA reads TGTGCCAGCTCACCGGTAGGGAGCCCCACAGATACGCAGTATTTT. This codes for CASSPVGSPTDTQYF.

Note on this clone: Other DNA sequences within the sample encode an identical CDR3. The rearrangement joins TRBV30 to TRBJ1-2; no clear D. Germline V CDR1 and CDR2: GTSNPN, SVGIG (reference sequence). The CDR3 extends over 10 amino acids. V was pared by 1 base and J by 5 bases, with 2 bases between. The CDR3, as DNA: TGTGCCTGGAGTGGGTATGGCTACACCTTC. It encodes CAWSGYGYTF.